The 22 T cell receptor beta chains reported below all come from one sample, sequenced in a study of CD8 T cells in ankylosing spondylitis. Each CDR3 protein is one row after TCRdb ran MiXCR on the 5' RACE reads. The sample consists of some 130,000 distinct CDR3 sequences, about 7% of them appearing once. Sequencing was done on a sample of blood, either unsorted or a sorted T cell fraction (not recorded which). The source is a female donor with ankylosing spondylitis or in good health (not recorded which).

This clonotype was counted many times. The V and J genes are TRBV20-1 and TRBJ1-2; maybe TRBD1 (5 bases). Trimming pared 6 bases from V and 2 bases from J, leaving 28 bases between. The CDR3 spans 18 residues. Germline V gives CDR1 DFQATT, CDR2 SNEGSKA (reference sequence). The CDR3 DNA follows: TGCAGTGCGAGCCCTCCCCCGGGGCACCTCGCGGCGAACTATGGCTACACCTTC. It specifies CSASPPPGHLAANYGYTF.

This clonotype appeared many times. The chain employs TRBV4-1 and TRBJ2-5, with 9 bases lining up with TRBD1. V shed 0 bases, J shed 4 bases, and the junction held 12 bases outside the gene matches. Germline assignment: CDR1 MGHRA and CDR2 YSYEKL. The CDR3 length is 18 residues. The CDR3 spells CASSQESATGGKGETQYF. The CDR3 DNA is TGCGCCAGCAGCCAAGAATCGGCCACAGGGGGCAAAGGAGAGACCCAGTACTTC.

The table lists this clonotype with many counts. CDR3: CASSSPDSYGYTF. CDR3 nucleotide sequence: TGTGCCAGCAGCTCCCCGGACTCCTATGGCTACACCTTC. This chain uses TRBV7-2 with TRBJ1-2; D uncertain. Trimming took 4 bases from V and 4 from J, leaving 10 bases between them. CDR1 is SGHTA, CDR2 FQGNSA, per germline. The CDR3 covers 13 residues.

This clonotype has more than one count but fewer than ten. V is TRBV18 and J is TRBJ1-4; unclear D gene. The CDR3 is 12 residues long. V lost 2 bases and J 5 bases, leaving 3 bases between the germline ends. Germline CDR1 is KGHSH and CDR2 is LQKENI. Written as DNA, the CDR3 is TGTGCCAGCTCACCATTGAATGAAAAACTGTTTTTT. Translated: CASSPLNEKLFF.

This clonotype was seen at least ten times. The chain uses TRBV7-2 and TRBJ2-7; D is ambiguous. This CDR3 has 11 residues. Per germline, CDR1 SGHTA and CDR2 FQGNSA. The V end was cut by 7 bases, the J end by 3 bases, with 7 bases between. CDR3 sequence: CASTLNYEQYF. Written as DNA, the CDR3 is TGTGCCAGCACCCTCAACTACGAGCAGTACTTC.

CDR3 sequence: CASSGDRGSFRDEQFF. In DNA form, the CDR3 reads TGTGCCAGCAGTGGGGACAGGGGGAGTTTCAGGGATGAGCAGTTCTTC. V and J are TRBV2 and TRBJ2-1, with 11 bases that match TRBD1. The V gene's germline CDR1 is SNHLY and CDR2 FYNNEI. This CDR3 has 16 amino acids. Losses at the gene ends were 4 bases for V and 8 bases for J; bases not matched to a gene: 10.

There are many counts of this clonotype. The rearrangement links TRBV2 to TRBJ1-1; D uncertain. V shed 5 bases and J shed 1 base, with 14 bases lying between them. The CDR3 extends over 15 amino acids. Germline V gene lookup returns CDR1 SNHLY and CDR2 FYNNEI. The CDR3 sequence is CASSSLRGANTEAFF. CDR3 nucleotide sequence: TGTGCCAGCAGTAGCCTCCGAGGAGCGAACACTGAAGCTTTCTTT. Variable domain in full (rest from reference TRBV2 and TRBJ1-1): EPEVTQTPSHQVTQMGQEVILRCVPISNHLYFYWYRQILGQKVEFLVSFYNNEISEKSEIFDDQFSVERPDGSNFTLKIRSTKLEDSAMYFCASSSLRGANTEAFFGQGTRLTVV.

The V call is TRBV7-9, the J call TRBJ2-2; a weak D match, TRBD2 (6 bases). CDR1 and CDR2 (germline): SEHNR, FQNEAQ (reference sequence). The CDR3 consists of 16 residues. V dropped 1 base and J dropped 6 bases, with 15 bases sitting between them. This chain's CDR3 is CASSLGSTSIPGELFF. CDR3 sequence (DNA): TGTGCCAGCAGCTTAGGGTCAACTAGCATCCCCGGGGAGCTGTTTTTT.

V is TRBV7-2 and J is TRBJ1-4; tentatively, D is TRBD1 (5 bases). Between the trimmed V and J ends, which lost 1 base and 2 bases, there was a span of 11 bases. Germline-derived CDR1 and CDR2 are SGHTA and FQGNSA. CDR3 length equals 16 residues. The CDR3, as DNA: TGTGCCAGCAGCTTAGAACGGGGACCGACTAATGAAAAACTGTTTTTT. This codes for CASSLERGPTNEKLFF.

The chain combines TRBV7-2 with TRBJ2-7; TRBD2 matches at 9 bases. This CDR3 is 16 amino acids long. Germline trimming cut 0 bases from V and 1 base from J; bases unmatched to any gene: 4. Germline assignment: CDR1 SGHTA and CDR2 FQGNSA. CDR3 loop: CASSLAREGPSYEQYF. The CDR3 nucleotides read TGTGCCAGCAGCTTAGCGCGGGAGGGGCCGTCCTACGAGCAGTACTTC. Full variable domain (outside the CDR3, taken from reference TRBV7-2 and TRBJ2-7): GAGVSQSPSNKVTEKGKDVELRCDPISGHTALYWYRQSLGQGLEFLIYFQGNSAPDKSGLPSDRFSAERTGGSVSTLTIQRTQQEDSAVYLCASSLAREGPSYEQYFGPGTRLTVT.

CDR3 DNA sequence: TGTGCCAGCAGCTCCAAAGACGGATACACTGAAGCTTTCTTT. It specifies CASSSKDGYTEAFF. The V call is TRBV7-1, the J call TRBJ1-1, with unresolved D. Being an ORF, TRBV7-1 has a function that is uncertain. The CDR3 is 14 amino acids. Trimming left V 3 bases short and J 3 bases short, with 11 bases between.

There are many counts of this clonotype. The CDR3 DNA reads as TGCGCCAGCAGCTTGGTGGCTAGCGGGGACCACACCTACGAGCAGTACTTC. As protein: CASSLVASGDHTYEQYF. The chain is built from TRBV5-1 and TRBJ2-7; 9 nucleotides line up with TRBD2. The CDR3 covers 17 residues. Germline CDR1 and CDR2: SGHRS and YFSETQ. V gave up 0 bases and J gave up 2 bases; unmatched junction bases: 9.

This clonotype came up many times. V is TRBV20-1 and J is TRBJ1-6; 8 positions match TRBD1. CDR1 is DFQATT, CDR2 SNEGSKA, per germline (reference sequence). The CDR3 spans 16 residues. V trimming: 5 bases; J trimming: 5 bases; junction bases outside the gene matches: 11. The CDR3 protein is CSAVQIGQGDNSPLHF. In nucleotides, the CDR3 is TGCAGTGCTGTACAAATCGGACAGGGTGATAATTCACCCCTCCACTTT.

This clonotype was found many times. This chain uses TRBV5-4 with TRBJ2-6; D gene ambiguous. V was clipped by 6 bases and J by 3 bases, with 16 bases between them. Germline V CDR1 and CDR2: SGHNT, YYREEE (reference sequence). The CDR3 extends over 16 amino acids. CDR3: CASTGPASGGANVLTF. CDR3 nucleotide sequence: TGTGCCAGCACCGGACCGGCCTCTGGTGGGGCCAACGTCCTGACTTTC.

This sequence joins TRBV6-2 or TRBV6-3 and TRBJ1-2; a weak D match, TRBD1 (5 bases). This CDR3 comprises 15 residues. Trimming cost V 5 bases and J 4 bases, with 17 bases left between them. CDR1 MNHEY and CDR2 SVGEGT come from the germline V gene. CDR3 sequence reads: CASSRLAGLAYGYTF. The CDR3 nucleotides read TGTGCCAGCAGTCGCTTGGCGGGGCTCGCCTATGGCTACACCTTC.

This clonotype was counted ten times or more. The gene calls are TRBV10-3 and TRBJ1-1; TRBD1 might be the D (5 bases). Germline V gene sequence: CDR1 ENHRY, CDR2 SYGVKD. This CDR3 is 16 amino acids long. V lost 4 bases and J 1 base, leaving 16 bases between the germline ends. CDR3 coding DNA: TGTGCCATCAGTGGGGGGGGAAGGTCAGGGAACACTGAAGCTTTCTTT. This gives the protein CAISGGGRSGNTEAFF.

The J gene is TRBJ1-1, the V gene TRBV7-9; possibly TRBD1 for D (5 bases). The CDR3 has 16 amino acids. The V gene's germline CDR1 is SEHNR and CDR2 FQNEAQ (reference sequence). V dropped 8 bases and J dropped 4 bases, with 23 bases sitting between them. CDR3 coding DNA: TGTGCCAGCGGCCCGGTATGGGGCACTCTTCCCACTGAAGCTTTCTTT. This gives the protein CASGPVWGTLPTEAFF.

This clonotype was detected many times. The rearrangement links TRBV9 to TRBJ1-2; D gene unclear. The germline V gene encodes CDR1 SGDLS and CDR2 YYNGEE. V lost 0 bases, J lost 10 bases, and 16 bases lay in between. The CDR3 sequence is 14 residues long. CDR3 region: CASSVEARAHPYTF. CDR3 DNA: TGTGCCAGCAGCGTAGAGGCGAGGGCCCACCCCTACACCTTC. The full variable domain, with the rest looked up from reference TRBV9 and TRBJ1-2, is DSGVTQTPKHLITATGQRVTLRCSPRSGDLSVYWYQQSLDQGLQFLIQYYNGEERAKGNILERFSAQQFPDLHSELNLSSLELGDSALYFCASSVEARAHPYTFGSGTRLTVV.

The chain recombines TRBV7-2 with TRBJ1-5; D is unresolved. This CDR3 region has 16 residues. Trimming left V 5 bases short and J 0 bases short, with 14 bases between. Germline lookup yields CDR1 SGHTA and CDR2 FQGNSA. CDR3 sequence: CASSAGTAYSNQPQHF. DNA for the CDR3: TGTGCCAGCAGCGCAGGCACAGCCTATAGCAATCAGCCCCAGCATTTT. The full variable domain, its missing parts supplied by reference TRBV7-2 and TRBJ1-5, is GAGVSQSPSNKVTEKGKDVELRCDPISGHTALYWYRQSLGQGLEFLIYFQGNSAPDKSGLPSDRFSAERTGGSVSTLTIQRTQQEDSAVYLCASSAGTAYSNQPQHFGDGTRLSIL.

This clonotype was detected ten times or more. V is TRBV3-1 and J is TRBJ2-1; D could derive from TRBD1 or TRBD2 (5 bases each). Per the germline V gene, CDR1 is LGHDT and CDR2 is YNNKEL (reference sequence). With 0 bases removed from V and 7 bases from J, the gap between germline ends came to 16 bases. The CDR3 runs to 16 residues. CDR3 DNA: TGTGCCAGCAGCCAAGATGCTTGGGACGGAAAAAATGAGCAGTTCTTC. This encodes CASSQDAWDGKNEQFF.

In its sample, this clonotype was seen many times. CDR3 bases: TGTGCCAGCAGCCTTCAGGCCTCGGGTACGCAGTATTTT. This translates into CASSLQASGTQYF. The chain links TRBV14 to TRBJ2-3; no clear D gene. The V gene's germline CDR1 is SGHDN and CDR2 FVKESK. The CDR3 has 13 amino acids. Trimming left V 4 bases short and J 8 bases short, with 13 bases between.

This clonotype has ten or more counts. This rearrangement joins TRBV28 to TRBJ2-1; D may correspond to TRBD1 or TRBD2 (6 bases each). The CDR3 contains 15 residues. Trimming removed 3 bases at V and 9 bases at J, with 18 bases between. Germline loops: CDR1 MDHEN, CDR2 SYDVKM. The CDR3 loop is CASSFLLWGAGEQFF. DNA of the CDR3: TGTGCCAGCAGTTTCCTCTTATGGGGGGCTGGTGAGCAGTTCTTC.